This T cell receptor beta chain was recovered during a study of blood T cells in healthy people across ages. In the case of this clonotype: Its specificity is not known.

Study-wide points: Older age went with lower TCR beta diversity per million T cells, in a roughly linear way.

Germline V gene data show CDR1 as SGHAT and CDR2 as FQDESV (reference sequence). Trimming cost V 0 bases and J 7 bases, with 7 bases left between them. This CDR3 spans 13 amino acids. Primed by a sample-barcoded 5' primer and a J-beta primer mix, a second PCR proceeded for roughly 7 to 12 cycles. Each CDR3 protein gets one entry after TCRdb re-called the 5' RACE reads with MiXCR. The sample has roughly 800,000 distinct CDR3 sequences; 20% to 25% are singletons. This sample was also put to use in a study of T cells of mothers and their children. Turning to that study: Donation involved three healthy Caucasian mothers and the six children that they had.

The source material was blood. This chain connects TRBV11-1 to TRBJ2-1, with D perhaps matching TRBD2 (5 bases). The source is a boy aged 5-17 years in good health. The CDR3 region is CASSLAGENEQFF. CDR3 sequence (DNA): TGTGCCAGCAGCTTAGCGGGAGAGAATGAGCAGTTCTTC.